These 17 T cell receptor beta chains share one sample of origin, sequenced in a study of long-term antiretroviral therapy in people with HIV. It was version v3.0 of the immunoSEQ assay that was run at survey level. Using immunoSEQ multiplex PCR, the repertoire was profiled, and TCRdb retains in-frame clones only, with some absent. The sample holds tens of thousands of clones; 80% to 90% are singletons and the top ten take about 7%. The sample was unsorted PBMCs, taken 1.8 years before starting antiretroviral therapy. These receptors all stem from a woman aged 30 to 39 with HIV.

The rearrangement joins TRBV7-3 to TRBJ2-2; no definite D call. V lost 2 bases and J 6 bases, leaving 4 bases between the germline ends. The CDR3 is 12 amino acids. CDR1 is SGHTA, CDR2 FQGTGA, per germline. As DNA, the CDR3 is TGTGCCAGCAGCTTAGACGCCGGGGAGCTGTTTTTT. Protein: CASSLDAGELFF.

V usage is TRBV5-1 and J usage is TRBJ1-1, with 9 bases lining up with TRBD1. With V trimmed by 0 bases and J by 1 base, 4 bases remained unmatched. Germline V gene lookup returns CDR1 SGHRS and CDR2 YFSETQ. The CDR3 has 16 amino acids. CDR3 sequence (DNA): TGCGCCAGCAGCTTGGAGGGGACAGGGTGGAACACTGAAGCTTTCTTT. It yields the protein CASSLEGTGWNTEAFF.

The gene calls are TRBV2 and TRBJ2-5, with a weak D call TRBD2 (7 bases). V lost 7 bases, J lost 5 bases, and 14 bases lay in between. The CDR3 consists of 13 residues. The germline CDR1 and CDR2 sequences are SNHLY and FYNNEI. The CDR3 coding sequence is TGTGCCAGCACCCCGGGGGGCTGGGAGACCCAGTACTTC. This encodes CASTPGGWETQYF.

This clone is a singleton in its sample. The rearrangement uses TRBV5-6 and TRBJ2-2; perhaps TRBD2 as D (6 bases). From germline, CDR1 is SGHDT and CDR2 YYEEEE. V shed 4 bases and J shed 6 bases, with 16 bases lying between them. The CDR3 has 15 amino acids. The CDR3 DNA follows: TGTGCCAGCAGCGGCGGGATCTTTCAGGCCGGGGAGCTGTTTTTT. Amino acid sequence: CASSGGIFQAGELFF.

The chain uses TRBV29-1 and TRBJ1-2; 7 bases map to TRBD1. The CDR3 sequence is 14 residues long. The germline CDR1 and CDR2 sequences are SQVTM and ANQGSEA. J was trimmed by 2 bases and V by 5 bases; bases with no gene match: 8. The DNA for the CDR3 is TGCAGCGTTCCGGACAGGACCGAAAACTATGGCTACACCTTC. Translation: CSVPDRTENYGYTF. The complete variable domain, with remaining parts taken from reference TRBV29-1 and TRBJ1-2, reads SAVISQKPSRDICQRGTSLTIQCQVDSQVTMMFWYRQQPGQSLTLIATANQGSEATYESGFVIDKFPISRPNLTFSTLTVSNMSPEDSSIYLCSVPDRTENYGYTFGSGTRLTVV.

The rearrangement links TRBV9 to TRBJ2-3; TRBD1 aligns across 7 bases. Germline CDR1 and CDR2: SGDLS and YYNGEE. V lost 4 bases and J lost 6; bases outside the gene matches: 8. This CDR3 contains 14 residues. The CDR3 nucleotides read TGTGCCAGCAGCTTGACAGGGAGTTCGGATACGCAGTATTTT. It is translated as CASSLTGSSDTQYF.

The count of this clone is one. The CDR3 loop is CSVGAEGYTF. CDR3 nucleotide sequence: TGCAGCGTCGGGGCGGAGGGCTACACCTTC. This chain links TRBV29-1 with TRBJ1-2, with TRBD1 as a possible D gene (5 bases). The CDR3 loop spans 10 amino acids. The germline CDR1 and CDR2 sequences are SQVTM and ANQGSEA. V lost 6 bases, J lost 8 bases, and 10 bases lay in between.

The genes are TRBV30 and TRBJ2-3; 7 nucleotides agree with TRBD1. Looked up from germline, CDR1 is GTSNPN and CDR2 is SVGIG (reference sequence). J lost 2 bases, V lost 8 bases, and 16 bases had no gene match. This CDR3 has 16 amino acids. The CDR3 sequence: CARSHTGAPSTDTQYF. The CDR3 DNA reads TGTGCCAGATCCCATACAGGGGCCCCTTCCACAGATACGCAGTATTTT.

This chain links TRBV7-6 with TRBJ1-1, with D tentatively TRBD1 (5 bases). In germline, CDR1 is SGHVS, CDR2 FNYEAQ. Trimming cost V 3 bases and J 4 bases, with 18 bases left between them. The CDR3 is made up of 16 amino acids. CDR3 sequence (DNA): TGTGCCAGCAGCTTCCCTCTCGACAGAAATGGCACTGAAGCTTTCTTT. Protein sequence: CASSFPLDRNGTEAFF.

The chain combines TRBV9 with TRBJ1-3, with D possibly being TRBD1 (6 bases). From germline, CDR1 is SGDLS and CDR2 YYNGEE. The CDR3 has 15 residues. The V and J ends lost 3 bases and 7 bases respectively, with 17 bases between them. CDR3 in amino acids: CASSARGGQGNTIYF. The CDR3 DNA sequence: TGTGCCAGCAGCGCTCGGGGGGGGCAGGGGAACACCATATATTTT.

This rearrangement joins TRBV6-1 to TRBJ1-5; unclear D gene. The length of the CDR3 is 13 residues. V was pared by 8 bases and J by 4 bases, with 12 bases between. Germline CDR1 reads MNHNS; CDR2 reads SASEGT. In nucleotides, the CDR3 is TGTGCCAGCGGCGAACGAAAAAATCAGCCCCAGCATTTT. This gives the protein CASGERKNQPQHF.

A single count supports this clone. This sequence joins TRBV20-1 and TRBJ2-7; 7 bases line up with TRBD1. This CDR3 region has 11 residues. The germline V gene encodes CDR1 DFQATT and CDR2 SNEGSKA (reference sequence). J gave up 6 bases and V 2 bases, and 1 base lay outside the gene matches. CDR3 coding DNA: TGCAGTGCTAGAACAGGGGCCGAGCAGTACGTC. This encodes CSARTGAEQYV.

A remark on this clone: A junction boundary mismatches the germline segment, possibly from a read error. The chain has TRBV2 and TRBJ2-7; unclear D gene. Germline assignment: CDR1 SNHLY and CDR2 FYNNEI. CDR3 length: 13 amino acids. The CDR3 loop reads CAGSSSTVPEQYF. The CDR3 DNA sequence: TGTGCCGGCAGTTCCTCCACGGTCCCCGAGCAGTACTTC.

J is TRBJ1-1 and V is TRBV2, with D unclear. The CDR3 contains 13 residues. V was pared by 5 bases and J by 6 bases, with 13 bases between. CDR1 SNHLY and CDR2 FYNNEI come from the germline V gene. Here the CDR3 reads CASSHGDMPEAFF. CDR3 sequence (DNA): TGTGCCAGCAGTCACGGCGACATGCCTGAAGCTTTCTTT.

The chain links TRBV10-3 to TRBJ1-5; TRBD1 might be the D (6 bases). Germline V lookup: CDR1 ENHRY, CDR2 SYGVKD. The V end was cut by 0 bases, the J end by 6 bases, with 15 bases between. The CDR3 spans 16 residues. CDR3 region: CAISESSRGVGQPQHF. The CDR3 DNA reads as TGTGCCATCAGTGAGTCGAGTAGGGGGGTCGGTCAGCCCCAGCATTTT.

The chain couples TRBV15 to TRBJ2-2; 9 nucleotides match TRBD1. Germline V lookup: CDR1 LNHNV, CDR2 YYDKDF (reference sequence). V was pared by 3 bases and J by 5 bases, with 13 bases of the junction left unmatched. This CDR3 is built from 18 residues. The CDR3 DNA follows: TGTGCCACCAGCAGTGCACACCCGGGACAGGGTCGAACCGGGGAGCTGTTTTTT. Protein: CATSSAHPGQGRTGELFF.

The chain combines TRBV6-4 with TRBJ2-1; no clear D gene. The V gene's germline CDR1 is MRHNA and CDR2 SNTAGT. The CDR3 spans 13 residues. V dropped 0 bases and J dropped 3 bases, with 3 bases sitting between them. In DNA form, the CDR3 reads TGTGCCAGCAGTGACTCGGACTACAATGAGCAGTTCTTC. It specifies CASSDSDYNEQFF.